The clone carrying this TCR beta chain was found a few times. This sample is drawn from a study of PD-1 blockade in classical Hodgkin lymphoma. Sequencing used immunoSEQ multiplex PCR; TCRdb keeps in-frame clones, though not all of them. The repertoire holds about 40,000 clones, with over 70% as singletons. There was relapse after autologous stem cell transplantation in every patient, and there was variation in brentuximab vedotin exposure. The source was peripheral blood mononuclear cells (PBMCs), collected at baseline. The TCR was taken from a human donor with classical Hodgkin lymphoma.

CDR3 sequence (DNA): TGTGCCAGCAGTTACTCGACGACAGGCGGGCAAGAGACCCAGTACTTC. It translates to CASSYSTTGGQETQYF. The V gene is TRBV6-5, the J gene TRBJ2-5; D is possibly TRBD1 (6 bases). The germline gives CDR1 MNHEY, CDR2 SVGAGI. V was cut by 0 bases and J by 2 bases, with 13 bases left in between. The CDR3 totals 16 residues.